Included here is one T cell receptor (beta chain) sequence, with context. The sample comes from a study of long-term antiretroviral therapy in people with HIV. Germline lookup yields CDR1 MNHEY and CDR2 SMNVEV (reference sequence). V shed 3 bases and J shed 3 bases, with 8 bases lying between them. The length of the CDR3 is 14 residues. Survey level was the resolution at which the v3.0 immunoSEQ assay ran. Clones were sequenced by immunoSEQ multiplex PCR, and TCRdb holds only the in-frame ones, with some missing. The table records about 17,000 clones, over 75% of them present only once. This TCR was recovered from a man in his thirties or forties with HIV. The gene calls are TRBV27 and TRBJ1-4; D remains unclear. The sequences come from unsorted PBMCs, collected roughly 2.1 years before starting antiretroviral therapy. CDR3 bases: TGTGCCAGCAGTTTTAAGGGCTCTAATGAAAAACTGTTTTTT. Encoded protein: CASSFKGSNEKLFF.